These 15 T cell receptor beta chains originate from one sample sequenced in a study of PD-1 blockade in mismatch repair-deficient tumors. TCRdb's copy holds only in-frame clones and misses some; the assay was immunoSEQ multiplex PCR. The table lists around 120,000 clones, roughly 90% of them singletons. Specimen: peripheral blood, collected approximately 72 weeks after starting pembrolizumab. These receptors all come from an adult with mismatch repair-deficient cancer.

The chain employs TRBV4-1 and TRBJ2-7; no definite D call. This CDR3 spans 15 amino acids. Germline lookup yields CDR1 MGHRA and CDR2 YSYEKL. V was pared by 0 bases and J by 2 bases, with 11 bases between. CDR3 sequence: CASSQDDRVTYEQYF. CDR3 bases: TGCGCCAGCAGCCAAGATGATCGGGTTACCTACGAGCAGTACTTC.

The J gene is TRBJ2-7, the V gene TRBV27; D tentatively reads TRBD1 or TRBD2 (5 bases each). This CDR3 has 14 residues. Trimming pared 2 bases from V and 1 base from J, leaving 9 bases between. The germline CDR1 and CDR2 sequences are MNHEY and SMNVEV (reference sequence). The CDR3 sequence: CASSLGGLSYEQYF. CDR3 nucleotide sequence: TGTGCCAGCAGTTTAGGGGGTCTATCCTACGAGCAGTACTTC.

This sequence joins TRBV27 and TRBJ2-7, with 9 bases matching TRBD2. Germline V gene sequence: CDR1 MNHEY, CDR2 SMNVEV (reference sequence). J lost 7 bases, V lost 3 bases, and 10 bases had no gene match. The CDR3 extends over 15 amino acids. The CDR3 nucleotides are TGTGCCAGCAGTTTCGGGGCTAGCGGGGCGAGAGAGCAGTACTTC. It codes for CASSFGASGAREQYF.

This chain connects TRBV7-8 to TRBJ2-1; D unresolved. CDR3 length: 12 residues. V was shortened by 8 bases and J by 4 bases, with 9 bases between the two germline ends. Looked up from germline, CDR1 is SGHVS and CDR2 is FQNEAQ. CDR3 residues: CASGPFYNEQFF. For the CDR3, the DNA is TGTGCCAGCGGGCCATTTTACAATGAGCAGTTCTTC. The full variable domain, completed using reference TRBV7-8 and TRBJ2-1, is GAGVSQSPRYKVAKRGQDVALRCDPISGHVSLFWYQQALGQGPEFLTYFQNEAQLDKSGLPSDRFFAERPEGSVSTLKIQRTQQEDSAVYLCASGPFYNEQFFGPGTRLTVL.

The genes are TRBV19 and TRBJ2-7; weak D call: TRBD1 (6 bases). CDR1 is LNHDA and CDR2 is SQIVND in the germline V gene (reference sequence). The CDR3 sequence is 14 residues long. Trimming removed 0 bases at V and 5 bases at J, with 11 bases between. This CDR3 is CASSIDPRQDEQYF. In DNA form, the CDR3 reads TGTGCCAGTAGTATAGATCCAAGACAGGACGAGCAGTACTTC.

V is TRBV5-6 and J is TRBJ2-7; D is ambiguous. CDR1 SGHDT and CDR2 YYEEEE come from the germline V gene. The CDR3 has 11 amino acids. Trimming removed 2 bases from V and 5 bases from J, with 5 bases in between. The CDR3 nucleotides read TGTGCCAGCAGCTTTTTCGACGAGCAGTACTTC. Its protein is CASSFFDEQYF.

This chain joins TRBV5-1 and TRBJ2-2; D call uncertain. V was trimmed by 3 bases and J by 3 bases, leaving 12 bases between them. The CDR3 contains 15 residues. The germline CDR1 and CDR2 sequences are SGHRS and YFSETQ. The CDR3 loop reads CASSSGRWDTGELFF. In DNA form, the CDR3 reads TGCGCCAGCAGCTCCGGCAGGTGGGACACCGGGGAGCTGTTTTTT.

The V and J genes are TRBV5-1 and TRBJ2-1; 16 bases map to TRBD2. The CDR3 length is 18 residues. V trimming: 4 bases; J trimming: 4 bases; junction bases outside the gene matches: 8. The V gene's germline CDR1 is SGHRS and CDR2 YFSETQ. CDR3 region: CASSPGLAGGGLYNEQFF. DNA for the CDR3: TGCGCCAGCAGCCCGGGACTAGCGGGAGGGGGTCTATACAATGAGCAGTTCTTC.

CDR3 region: CASNPTDSSYEQYF. Here the CDR3 DNA reads TGTGCCAGCAACCCGACCGATAGCTCCTACGAGCAGTACTTC. The chain joins TRBV13 to TRBJ2-7, with D uncertain. V was trimmed by 7 bases and J by 0 bases, leaving 13 bases between them. Germline CDR1 PRHDT, CDR2 FYEKMQ (reference sequence). The CDR3 loop spans 14 amino acids.

The rearrangement links TRBV20-1 to TRBJ2-7; D is undetermined. The V gene's germline CDR1 is DFQATT and CDR2 SNEGSKA (reference sequence). The CDR3 consists of 11 residues. Deletions cut 1 base from V and 4 bases from J, with 5 bases between. CDR3 residues: CSARGEYEQYF. CDR3 bases: TGCAGTGCTAGAGGAGAGTACGAGCAGTACTTC.

The gene calls are TRBV7-9 and TRBJ1-2, with no clear D. This CDR3 spans 13 amino acids. In germline, CDR1 is SEHNR, CDR2 FQNEAQ (reference sequence). Between the trimmed V and J ends, which lost 2 bases and 5 bases, there was a span of 9 bases. This CDR3 reads CASSLQSTYGYTF. DNA of the CDR3: TGTGCCAGCAGCTTACAATCTACGTATGGCTACACCTTC.

The chain joins TRBV4-1 to TRBJ2-1, with TRBD1 matching over 9 bases. This CDR3 is built from 15 residues. Germline V gives CDR1 MGHRA, CDR2 YSYEKL. Trimming removed 1 base from V and 4 bases from J; junction bases left unmatched: 2. CDR3 loop: CASSQGTGVYNEQFF. The CDR3 region has the DNA TGCGCCAGCAGCCAAGGGACAGGGGTATACAATGAGCAGTTCTTC.

The J gene is TRBJ1-2, the V gene TRBV28; 10 positions match TRBD1. This CDR3 contains 15 residues. V trimming: 8 bases; J trimming: 4 bases; junction bases outside the gene matches: 10. Germline values: CDR1 MDHEN, CDR2 SYDVKM. This CDR3 is CASCHDRGRLYGYTF. The CDR3 DNA reads as TGTGCCAGCTGCCACGACAGGGGGCGTCTCTATGGCTACACCTTC.

The V call is TRBV21-1, the J call TRBJ2-7; the table calls TRBD1, which could not be checked here. TRBV21-1 is termed a pseudogene. The CDR3 has 15 residues. CDR3 loop: CASSIPDTISYEQYF. The CDR3 DNA sequence: TGTGCCAGCAGCATCCCAGACACAATTTCCTACGAGCAGTACTTC.

This clone came up once. Distinct nucleotide sequences in the sample also encode this CDR3. The chain carries TRBV30 and TRBJ2-3, with D maybe TRBD2 (5 bases). V lost 2 bases to trimming and J lost 2 bases, with 14 bases between them. Germline CDR1 and CDR2: GTSNPN and SVGIG (reference sequence). This CDR3 is 15 amino acids long. As DNA, the CDR3 is TGTGCCTGGAGTCCGACGGGATGGTCCACAGATACGCAGTATTTT. It encodes CAWSPTGWSTDTQYF.